Listed here are 22 T cell receptor beta chains from one sample, sequenced in a study of T cell changes during pregnancy in multiple sclerosis. Data came from immunoSEQ multiplex PCR; TCRdb stores just in-frame clones and leaves some out. The table includes 100,000 to 130,000 clones, under 95% detected once. The source material was peripheral blood, sampled in the third trimester of pregnancy. All receptors derive from a female donor in good health, enrolled as a control in a pregnancy study.

The V and J genes are TRBV30 and TRBJ1-2, with D perhaps matching TRBD1 (6 bases). Trimming took 1 base from V and 2 from J, leaving 11 bases between them. This CDR3 spans 14 amino acids. The germline V gene encodes CDR1 GTSNPN and CDR2 SVGIG (reference sequence). The CDR3 protein is CAWSANTGNYGYTF. DNA for the CDR3: TGTGCCTGGAGTGCAAATACAGGGAACTATGGCTACACCTTC.

The chain uses TRBV5-1 and TRBJ2-3; tentatively, D is TRBD2 (6 bases). V lost 0 bases to trimming and J lost 1 base, with 18 bases between them. In germline, CDR1 is SGHRS, CDR2 YFSETQ. This CDR3 is built from 18 residues. The CDR3 bases are TGCGCCAGCAGCTTGGTAATGTTCGCTAGCGAAGGCACAGATACGCAGTATTTT. Translation gives CASSLVMFASEGTDTQYF.

This chain connects TRBV9 to TRBJ1-2; TRBD1 might be the D (6 bases). The germline V gene encodes CDR1 SGDLS and CDR2 YYNGEE. V was shortened by 3 bases and J by 6 bases, with 12 bases between the two germline ends. The CDR3 sequence is 13 residues long. The CDR3 sequence is CASSGGGADGYTF. The DNA for the CDR3 is TGTGCCAGCAGCGGGGGGGGCGCCGATGGCTACACCTTC.

Regarding this clone: An end of the junction differs from the germline gene, which may be a read error. V usage is TRBV11-3 and J usage is TRBJ1-1; D gene ambiguous. The CDR3 totals 15 residues. Germline V gene sequence: CDR1 SGHNT, CDR2 YENEEA. The CDR3 bases are TGTGCCAGCAGCTTAGGAGGCTCTCGTCCGACTGGAGCTTTCTTT. Translated, it gives CASSLGGSRPTGAFF. The complete variable domain, with remaining parts taken from reference TRBV11-3 and TRBJ1-1, reads EAGVVQSPRYKIIEKKQPVAFWCNPISGHNTLYWYLQNLGQGPELLIRYENEEAVDDSQLPKDRFSAERLKGVDSTLKIQPAELGDSAVYLCASSLGGSRPTGAFFGQGTRLTVV.

This clone was seen just once. The chain couples TRBV21-1 to TRBJ2-7; TRBD1 is the table's D call, not checked against the DNA. TRBV21-1 is assigned pseudogene status. The CDR3 has 17 residues. Here the CDR3 DNA reads TGTGCCAGCAGCAAAGATGGACAGGGGAAATCCTCCTACGAGCAGTACTTC. Its translation is CASSKDGQGKSSYEQYF.

The chain has TRBV19 and TRBJ1-6, with 7 bases lining up with TRBD1. The length of the CDR3 is 14 residues. The ends lost 3 bases at V and 5 bases at J; junction bases unmatched: 1. The germline CDR1 and CDR2 sequences are LNHDA and SQIVND (reference sequence). The DNA of the CDR3 is TGTGCCAGTAGTATCGGGACAGATAATTCACCCCTCCACTTT. The encoded protein is CASSIGTDNSPLHF.

Only a few counts were recorded for this clone. V usage is TRBV12-5 and J usage is TRBJ2-7; 10 bases are shared with TRBD1. Germline V gene lookup returns CDR1 LGHNT and CDR2 FRNRAP. Trimming at V came to 5 bases and at J to 4 bases, leaving 5 bases not matched to a gene. The CDR3 length is 14 residues. The DNA for the CDR3 is TGTGCTAGTGGTACCGGGACAGGGGTGTACGAGCAGTACTTC. It is translated as CASGTGTGVYEQYF.

The chain is built from TRBV4-2 and TRBJ2-1; 9 nucleotides line up with TRBD1. Germline V CDR1 and CDR2: LGHNA, YNFKEQ. The CDR3 loop spans 15 amino acids. V trimming: 4 bases; J trimming: 7 bases; junction bases outside the gene matches: 8. The CDR3 here is CASSPSWDRVNEQFF. The CDR3 DNA reads as TGTGCCAGCAGCCCAAGTTGGGACAGGGTGAATGAGCAGTTCTTC.

The CDR3 DNA is TGTGCCAGCAGCCAAGCATTGGACAGGGCGTACTATGGCTACACCTTC. Protein sequence: CASSQALDRAYYGYTF. The chain uses TRBV4-2 and TRBJ1-2; 8 bases match TRBD1. The CDR3 is 16 residues long. From germline, CDR1 is LGHNA and CDR2 YNFKEQ. V shed 1 base and J 3 bases; nucleotides not matched to a gene: 7.

The gene calls are TRBV19 and TRBJ2-1; weak D call: TRBD2 (5 bases). The germline V gene encodes CDR1 LNHDA and CDR2 SQIVND (reference sequence). The CDR3 is made up of 14 amino acids. V lost 3 bases to trimming and J lost 7 bases, with 13 bases between them. CDR3 loop: CASSITIRGNEQFF. The CDR3 DNA sequence: TGTGCCAGTAGTATTACTATCCGGGGAAATGAGCAGTTCTTC.

This chain links TRBV6-7 with TRBJ1-5, with D possibly matching TRBD1 (5 bases). TRBV6-7 is marked as an open reading frame, function uncertain. Deletions cut 2 bases from V and 0 bases from J, with 23 bases between. The CDR3 runs 20 residues. CDR3 bases: TGTGCCAGCAGTTACCCGCAGGTTCAAGGGGCTCCTTATAGCAATCAGCCCCAGCATTTT. It codes for CASSYPQVQGAPYSNQPQHF.

This chain uses TRBV7-9 with TRBJ2-2, with TRBD2 as a possible D gene (5 bases). The CDR3 runs 15 residues. From germline, CDR1 is SEHNR and CDR2 FQNEAQ (reference sequence). Trimming removed 2 bases at V and 1 base at J, with 8 bases between. CDR3 loop: CASSLHGVNTGELFF. CDR3 bases: TGTGCCAGCAGCTTACACGGGGTGAACACCGGGGAGCTGTTTTTT.

The chain combines TRBV5-1 with TRBJ2-6; TRBD1 might be the D (5 bases). The CDR3 consists of 18 residues. The germline CDR1 and CDR2 sequences are SGHRS and YFSETQ. Deletions cut 4 bases from V and 1 base from J, with 18 bases between. DNA for the CDR3: TGCGCCAGCAGCCCAGGAGACAGATTGGGTTCTGGGGCCAACGTCCTGACTTTC. Translation gives CASSPGDRLGSGANVLTF.

As regards this clone: The sample contains more than one DNA sequence encoding this CDR3. The chain links TRBV7-9 to TRBJ2-7; maybe TRBD1 (5 bases). Germline loops: CDR1 SEHNR, CDR2 FQNEAQ (reference sequence). Trimming took 4 bases from V and 4 from J, leaving 8 bases between them. The CDR3 is 12 amino acids. The CDR3 nucleotides are TGTGCCAGCAGCTCTACAGGTTACGAGCAGTACTTC. It specifies CASSSTGYEQYF.

This clone was observed a few times. The chain links TRBV27 to TRBJ2-2; TRBD1 aligns across 8 bases. Germline V CDR1 and CDR2: MNHEY, SMNVEV (reference sequence). The CDR3 spans 17 residues. Trimming cost V 7 bases and J 6 bases; bases outside gene matches: 16. DNA for the CDR3: TGTGCCAGCATCGGATTCCGGGACAGGAGGTATTCCGGGGAGCTGTTTTTT. Residues: CASIGFRDRRYSGELFF.

The chain links TRBV18 to TRBJ1-2; 7 bases agree with TRBD1. Germline assignment: CDR1 KGHSH and CDR2 LQKENI. With V trimmed by 0 bases and J by 3 bases, 1 base remained unmatched. The CDR3 has 14 amino acids. The CDR3 sequence: CASSPPGTDYGYTF. In nucleotides, the CDR3 is TGTGCCAGCTCACCACCCGGGACAGACTATGGCTACACCTTC.

This chain connects TRBV9 to TRBJ1-1; D is ambiguous. Germline-derived CDR1 and CDR2 are SGDLS and YYNGEE. CDR3 length: 16 amino acids. Trimming cost V 0 bases and J 0 bases, with 12 bases left between them. For the CDR3, the DNA is TGTGCCAGCAGCGTAGGAGGAGGAGGGTTGAACACTGAAGCTTTCTTT. Amino acid sequence: CASSVGGGGLNTEAFF.

The rearrangement joins TRBV30 to TRBJ1-5, with a tentative D call TRBD1 (6 bases). Germline V gives CDR1 GTSNPN, CDR2 SVGIG (reference sequence). V shed 2 bases and J shed 0 bases, with 17 bases lying between them. The CDR3 spans 17 residues. The CDR3, as DNA: TGTGCCTGGAGTTTCTCCGGGACACCTTATAGCAATCAGCCCCAGCATTTT. This gives the protein CAWSFSGTPYSNQPQHF.

The V and J genes are TRBV27 and TRBJ1-1, with D possibly matching TRBD1 (6 bases). Per germline, CDR1 MNHEY and CDR2 SMNVEV (reference sequence). CDR3 size: 14 residues. Trimming cost V 6 bases and J 5 bases, with 16 bases left between them. CDR3 coding DNA: TGTGCCAGCAGGGTACAGGGTGGATTGACTGAAGCTTTCTTT. Its translation is CASRVQGGLTEAFF.

The rearrangement joins TRBV6-1 to TRBJ2-2; D might be TRBD1 (5 bases). V lost 2 bases and J lost 1, with 11 bases in between. CDR3 length: 16 residues. The germline CDR1 and CDR2 sequences are MNHNS and SASEGT. As DNA, the CDR3 is TGTGCCAGCAGTGAACGGCAGGGAAGGAACACCGGGGAGCTGTTTTTT. Translation gives CASSERQGRNTGELFF.

The chain joins TRBV2 to TRBJ2-5; TRBD1 agrees at 10 bases. The end of the DNA aligns better with TRBJ2-7, so the J call may be wrong. The CDR3 loop spans 14 amino acids. Germline CDR1 is SNHLY and CDR2 is FYNNEI. DNA for the CDR3: TGTGCCAGCAGGGGTAGACAGGGGGCATACGAGCAGTACTTC. The encoded protein is CASRGRQGAYEQYF.

This chain links TRBV6-1 with TRBJ1-4; a possible D gene is TRBD1 (5 bases). The CDR3 sequence is 12 residues long. Germline-derived CDR1 and CDR2 are MNHNS and SASEGT. Trimming left V 7 bases short and J 5 bases short, with 8 bases between. CDR3 region: CASNRGNEKLFF. CDR3 DNA sequence: TGTGCCAGCAACCGGGGGAATGAAAAACTGTTTTTT.